These T cell receptor beta chains were read from a single sample in a study of blood T cells in healthy people across ages. Each CDR3 protein is one row after TCRdb ran MiXCR on the 5' RACE reads. This sample carries some 1.8 million distinct CDR3 sequences, approximately 39% of them seen once, and the ten largest clones take 20% to 25%. Material: blood. Source of these receptors: a human donor in good health. The CDR3 runs from the conserved cysteine through the conserved F or W. D genes are given only for firm matches. Some rows mark clone size as missing; the rest say once, few, many or name a class of expanded clone.

clone_size d_call j_call v_call cdr3_nt cdr3_aa
NA NA TRBJ2-3 TRBV5-5 TGTGCCAGCAGCTTCTTTCCGACAGTGAGCACAGATACGCAGTATTTT CASSFFPTVSTDTQYF
few TRBD2 TRBJ2-7 TRBV20-1 TGCAGTGCTGGACTAGCGGGTGGAAGGAGGGAGCAGTACTTC CSAGLAGGRREQYF
few NA TRBJ1-2 TRBV4-3 TGCGCCAGCAGCCAAGTCGTTTCCGGAAACTCTGGCTACACCTTC CASSQVVSGNSGYTF
few TRBD1 TRBJ2-1 TRBV2 TGTGCCAGCATATCCAGGGGGCGTGATGAGCAGTTCTTC CASISRGRDEQFF
NA NA TRBJ2-3 TRBV2 TGTGCCAGCAGTGCCCAGTTGCGCACAGATACGCAGTATTTT CASSAQLRTDTQYF
NA NA TRBJ1-2 TRBV4-3 TGCGCCAGCAGCCAAGTTGGCTCAGGAGTCAGGTACACCTTC CASSQVGSGVRYTF
NA NA TRBJ2-7 TRBV12-3/TRBV12-4 TGTGCCAGCAGACAGTTGGGATCCTACGAGAAGTACTTC CASRQLGSYEKYF
NA NA TRBJ2-7 TRBV29-1 TGCAGCGTTGAATATCCCGGGCCTGGGAGTCCCTACGAGCAGTACTTC CSVEYPGPGSPYEQYF
few TRBD2 TRBJ2-3 TRBV7-2 TGTGCCAGCAGCACCCGAGCGGGGGGGGTAACAGATACGCAGTATTTT CASSTRAGGVTDTQYF
few TRBD1 TRBJ2-3 TRBV20-1 TGCAGTGCTGCTGACAGGGACGGGACAGATACGCAGTATTTT CSAADRDGTDTQYF
NA TRBD2 TRBJ2-7 TRBV12-3/TRBV12-4 TGTGCCAGCAGCGCGGGACTAGCGGTCTCCTACGAGCAGTACTTC CASSAGLAVSYEQYF
NA TRBD1 TRBJ1-6 TRBV5-1 TGCGCCAGCAGCTTGGTTCGCGGACAGGGTAATAATTCACCCCTCCACTTT CASSLVRGQGNNSPLHF
NA NA TRBJ1-2 TRBV7-9 TGTGCCAGCAGCTTAGCAGAGGTGCTCGCTAACTATGGCTACACCTTC CASSLAEVLANYGYTF
many NA TRBJ1-2 TRBV12-3/TRBV12-4 TGTGCCAGCAGGGCCTCATCAAGGGATGGCTACACCTTC CASRASSRDGYTF
NA NA TRBJ1-2 TRBV6-2/TRBV6-3 TGTGCCAGCAGCCATACTCCAACAGGTAGTTATGGCTACACCTTC CASSHTPTGSYGYTF
many TRBD1 TRBJ2-7 TRBV7-8 TGTGCCAGCAGCTTAGCGGGGGACAGCTCCTACGAGCAGTACTTC CASSLAGDSSYEQYF
NA TRBD2 TRBJ2-4 TRBV3-1 TGTGCCAGCAGCAAACGGACTAGCCGGGCCAAAAACATTCAGTACTTC CASSKRTSRAKNIQYF
few NA TRBJ1-2 TRBV6-2/TRBV6-3 TGTGCCAGCGCCCTCCGGGGGCGCGGTGGCTACACCTTC CASALRGRGGYTF
NA NA TRBJ1-1 TRBV27 TGTGCCAGCAGTTTATCGTGGGGGGGAGACACTGAAGCTTTCTTT CASSLSWGGDTEAFF
NA TRBD1 TRBJ2-3 TRBV5-1 TGCGCCAGCTCAGGGGGCTTGCGCACAGATACGCGGTATTTT CASSGGLRTDTRYF
few NA TRBJ2-6 TRBV11-2 TGTGCCAGCAGCTTAGTAGGGGCAGGCTCTGGGGCCAACGTCCTGACTTTC CASSLVGAGSGANVLTF
few TRBD1 TRBJ1-2 TRBV7-2 TGTACCAGCAGCTTTAATTCACAGGGGAGCGGCTACACCTTC CTSSFNSQGSGYTF
few TRBD1 TRBJ2-1 TRBV6-1 TGTGCCAGCAGTCCGACAGGGTGGCAGTCCTACAATGAGCAGTTCTTC CASSPTGWQSYNEQFF
few TRBD2 TRBJ2-7 TRBV6-2/TRBV6-3 TGTGCCAGCACCGGACAAGCGGGGGGGCCTTTAAGCGAGCAGTACTTC CASTGQAGGPLSEQYF
NA NA TRBJ1-2 TRBV7-2 TGTGCCAGCAGCCCCCGGTTCGCCGGTTACGGCTACACCTTC CASSPRFAGYGYTF
few TRBD1 TRBJ1-5 TRBV15 TGTGCCACCAGTAATACAGGGGCTAGCATGAATCAGCCCCAGCATTTT CATSNTGASMNQPQHF
NA TRBD1 TRBJ2-3 TRBV2 TGTGCCAGCAGAGGAACCAGGGGGCGCGGAGATACGCAGTATTTT CASRGTRGRGDTQYF